The 25 T cell receptor beta chains given below trace back to one sample, sequenced in a study of blood T cell repertoires in COVID-19. Profiling relied on immunoSEQ multiplex PCR, and the TCRdb table lists in-frame clones only, not all of them. The table lists roughly 55,000 clones, 60% to 80% of them singletons. The sequenced sample was peripheral blood. Every receptor here comes from an elderly man with acute or convalescent COVID-19.

This clone occurred once. The V and J genes are TRBV7-2 and TRBJ1-3; TRBD1 agrees at 7 bases. This CDR3 region has 15 residues. Germline V gene sequence: CDR1 SGHTA, CDR2 FQGNSA. Trimming at V came to 3 bases and at J to 0 bases, leaving 2 bases not matched to a gene. Written as DNA, the CDR3 is TGTGCCAGCAGCTTCGCAGGGGGCTCTGGAAACACCATATATTTT. Encoded protein: CASSFAGGSGNTIYF.

This clone was found a few times. Relative to the germline gene, one junction end is altered; a read error may explain this. This sequence joins TRBV5-6 and TRBJ1-2; a weak D match, TRBD1 (6 bases). The CDR3 runs to 15 residues. Germline V gives CDR1 SGHDT, CDR2 YYEEEE. CDR3 region: CASSSGQISNDGYTF. CDR3 bases: TGTGCCAGCAGCTCAGGACAGATAAGTAACGATGGCTACACCTTC.

This chain connects TRBV4-1 to TRBJ1-5; the D gene is possibly TRBD1 (6 bases). The length of the CDR3 is 15 residues. The germline CDR1 and CDR2 sequences are MGHRA and YSYEKL. Trimming took off 4 bases at V and 0 bases at J, with 10 bases between the two ends. The CDR3: CASSPNRVSNQPQHF. The CDR3 DNA sequence: TGCGCCAGCAGCCCGAACAGGGTTAGCAATCAGCCCCAGCATTTT.

This chain connects TRBV5-4 to TRBJ1-1, with 9 bases matching TRBD1. With 4 bases clipped from V and 4 bases from J, the junction kept 8 bases outside the gene matches. The germline V gene has CDR1 SGHNT and CDR2 YYREEE (reference sequence). The CDR3 spans 15 residues. This CDR3 is CASSLRTGDFTEAFF. CDR3 coding DNA: TGTGCCAGCAGCCTTAGGACAGGGGATTTCACTGAAGCTTTCTTT. Looking up the rest from reference TRBV5-4 and TRBJ1-1 gives the full variable domain: ETGVTQSPTHLIKTRGQQVTLRCSSQSGHNTVSWYQQALGQGPQFIFQYYREEENGRGNFPPRFSGLQFPNYSSELNVNALELDDSALYLCASSLRTGDFTEAFFGQGTRLTVV.

CDR3: CASSPSRGQGILSEAFF. For the CDR3, the DNA is TGTGCCAGCAGCCCTAGTCGGGGACAGGGAATTTTATCTGAAGCTTTCTTT. The chain has TRBV6-2 or TRBV6-3 and TRBJ1-1; the match to TRBD1 covers 9 bases. Unmatched junction bases numbered 17, after V lost 6 bases and J lost 6 bases. The CDR3 runs to 17 residues. Germline values: CDR1 MNHEY, CDR2 SVGEGT.

The chain joins TRBV6-6 to TRBJ1-2; TRBD1 aligns across 7 bases. V lost 8 bases and J lost 5; bases outside the gene matches: 5. The CDR3 length is 12 residues. Per germline, CDR1 MNHNY and CDR2 SVGAGI (reference sequence). The CDR3 spells CASHRGQYGYTF. For the CDR3, the DNA is TGTGCCAGCCACAGGGGACAGTATGGCTACACCTTC.

V is TRBV2 and J is TRBJ1-1; TRBD1 matches 9 bases. Trimming took 5 bases from V and 6 from J; bases not matched to a gene: 4. Germline-derived CDR1 and CDR2 are SNHLY and FYNNEI. This CDR3 spans 13 amino acids. In DNA, the CDR3 is TGTGCCAGCAGTCGGGACAGGGTCCCTGAAGCTTTCTTT. Its protein product is CASSRDRVPEAFF.

This sequence joins TRBV5-1 and TRBJ2-5; a possible D gene is TRBD2 (5 bases). This CDR3 is 16 amino acids long. Trimming cost V 0 bases and J 2 bases, with 14 bases left between them. The germline V gene encodes CDR1 SGHRS and CDR2 YFSETQ. The CDR3 DNA reads TGCGCCAGCAGCTTGGACCGGGCGGGTAGACAAGAGACCCAGTACTTC. Its protein is CASSLDRAGRQETQYF.

This chain links TRBV7-2 with TRBJ1-1; D ambiguous. V was trimmed by 2 bases and J by 3 bases, leaving 10 bases between them. Germline values: CDR1 SGHTA, CDR2 FQGNSA. This CDR3 is 14 amino acids long. Written as DNA, the CDR3 is TGTGCCAGCAGCTTATTGGGCAGGTACACTGAAGCTTTCTTT. This codes for CASSLLGRYTEAFF.

The rearrangement links TRBV5-6 to TRBJ2-1; 10 bases line up with TRBD2. This CDR3 comprises 16 residues. V was clipped by 4 bases and J by 0 bases; unmatched bases: 4. CDR1 SGHDT and CDR2 YYEEEE come from the germline V gene. The CDR3: CASSPGLASSYNEQFF. The CDR3, as DNA: TGTGCCAGCAGCCCGGGACTAGCGAGCTCCTACAATGAGCAGTTCTTC. The whole variable domain, remainder taken from reference TRBV5-6 and TRBJ2-1, is DAGVTQSPTHLIKTRGQQVTLRCSPKSGHDTVSWYQQALGQGPQFIFQYYEEEERQRGNFPDRFSGHQFPNYSSELNVNALLLGDSALYLCASSPGLASSYNEQFFGPGTRLTVL.

The sample holds a few counts of this clone. The rearrangement uses TRBV7-9 and TRBJ2-1; TRBD2 matches at 7 bases. V trimming: 2 bases; J trimming: 10 bases; junction bases outside the gene matches: 11. This CDR3 region has 15 residues. In germline, CDR1 is SEHNR, CDR2 FQNEAQ (reference sequence). The CDR3 loop reads CASSLLAAHRGEQFF. In DNA form, the CDR3 reads TGTGCCAGCAGCTTACTAGCGGCCCACCGAGGGGAGCAGTTCTTC.

The rearrangement uses TRBV21-1 and TRBJ1-2; the table's D gene call, TRBD1, was not cross checked with the DNA. TRBV21-1 is shown as a pseudogene. The CDR3 has 15 residues. The CDR3 sequence: CASSKRGQGREGYTF. As DNA, the CDR3 is TGTGCCAGCAGCAAAAGGGGACAGGGGAGAGAAGGCTACACCTTC.

The chain carries TRBV28 and TRBJ2-7; tentatively, D is TRBD2 (5 bases). V shed 2 bases and J shed 7 bases, with 12 bases lying between them. Germline V CDR1 and CDR2: MDHEN, SYDVKM. This CDR3 is 13 amino acids long. The CDR3 loop is CASSLRGDWEQYF. CDR3 coding DNA: TGTGCCAGCAGTTTACGGGGAGATTGGGAGCAGTACTTC.

This clone was detected only a few times. J is TRBJ2-1 and V is TRBV20-1, with D perhaps matching TRBD2 (7 bases). The CDR3 is 15 amino acids. V lost 3 bases and J lost 8, with 20 bases in between. The V gene's germline CDR1 is DFQATT and CDR2 SNEGSKA (reference sequence). The CDR3 DNA reads as TGCAGTGCTAGTGGGGGGGCTAGCGGACGAGATGAGCAGTTCTTC. Its protein product is CSASGGASGRDEQFF.

The V and J genes are TRBV14 and TRBJ2-7; 7 bases agree with TRBD2. Germline lookup yields CDR1 SGHDN and CDR2 FVKESK. After removal of 4 bases from V and 1 base from J, the junction contained 10 bases not matched to a gene. This CDR3 has 16 amino acids. CDR3 DNA sequence: TGTGCCAGCAGCCGCGGAACTAGCGTGATATCCTACGAGCAGTACTTC. This codes for CASSRGTSVISYEQYF.

This clone was picked up a small number of times. The chain joins TRBV5-1 to TRBJ2-2; D gene unclear. The CDR3 runs 12 residues. V lost 2 bases and J lost 7, with 6 bases in between. Germline V lookup: CDR1 SGHRS, CDR2 YFSETQ. As DNA, the CDR3 is TGCGCCAGCAGCTTTTCAGACGGGGAGCTGTTTTTT. Its translation: CASSFSDGELFF.

The chain carries TRBV4-1 and TRBJ1-1; TRBD1 is a possible D gene (5 bases). Germline loops: CDR1 MGHRA, CDR2 YSYEKL. The CDR3 sequence is 14 residues long. Trimming stripped 8 bases from V and 1 base from J, with 14 bases between. The CDR3 bases are TGCGCCAGCTCCCGGGGGACGGGGAACACTGAAGCTTTCTTT. This codes for CASSRGTGNTEAFF.

The chain has TRBV7-2 and TRBJ2-3; 7 bases are shared with TRBD2. This CDR3 spans 15 amino acids. The V and J ends lost 1 base and 3 bases, in that order; junction bases with no gene match: 4. Germline CDR1 and CDR2: SGHTA and FQGNSA. The CDR3 DNA sequence: TGTGCCAGCAGCTTAGGGGAGGGGTTGACAGATACGCAGTATTTT. Amino acids: CASSLGEGLTDTQYF.

This clone was seen more than once but under ten times. The chain couples TRBV6-6 to TRBJ2-1, with 12 bases lining up with TRBD2. V shed 8 bases and J 6 bases; nucleotides not matched to a gene: 20. The germline CDR1 and CDR2 sequences are MNHNY and SVGAGI (reference sequence). This CDR3 has 19 residues. In nucleotides, the CDR3 is TGTGCCAGCTCCTACTCCGGACTAGCGGGGCCCTCAGGGCGCAATGAGCAGTTCTTC. This gives the protein CASSYSGLAGPSGRNEQFF.

The J gene is TRBJ1-6, the V gene TRBV2; 8 positions match TRBD1. Germline CDR1 reads SNHLY; CDR2 reads FYNNEI. This CDR3 region has 17 residues. V lost 7 bases to trimming and J lost 7 bases; unmatched junction nucleotides: 15. CDR3 sequence reads: CASTGQGRRQKNSPLHF. The CDR3 DNA is TGTGCCAGCACAGGACAGGGAAGAAGACAGAAAAATTCACCCCTCCACTTT.

V gene TRBV10-3 combines with J gene TRBJ2-1; tentatively, D is TRBD2 (6 bases). V was trimmed by 5 bases and J by 9 bases, leaving 23 bases between them. The CDR3 has 16 residues. CDR1 is ENHRY and CDR2 is SYGVKD in the germline V gene. CDR3 residues: CAISNPRDFGWGEQFF. CDR3 DNA sequence: TGTGCCATCAGTAACCCCCGGGACTTCGGGTGGGGTGAGCAGTTCTTC.

The J gene is TRBJ1-1, the V gene TRBV29-1; D unresolved. V was cut by 3 bases and J by 6 bases, with 11 bases left in between. This CDR3 has 12 residues. Per the germline V gene, CDR1 is SQVTM and CDR2 is ANQGSEA. The CDR3 DNA is TGCAGCGTTGACCTCGGGTTACCTGAAGCTTTCTTT. Translation gives CSVDLGLPEAFF. Based on the CDR3 plus reference TRBV29-1 and TRBJ1-1, the full variable domain is SAVISQKPSRDICQRGTSLTIQCQVDSQVTMMFWYRQQPGQSLTLIATANQGSEATYESGFVIDKFPISRPNLTFSTLTVSNMSPEDSSIYLCSVDLGLPEAFFGQGTRLTVV.

This clone was recorded only once. The CDR3 spells CATSDPQAGVSEQFF. CDR3 DNA: TGTGCCACCAGTGATCCACAGGCGGGGGTCAGTGAGCAGTTCTTC. V gene TRBV24-1 combines with J gene TRBJ2-1, with 7 bases matching TRBD2. The CDR3 runs to 15 residues. V trimming: 3 bases; J trimming: 9 bases; junction bases outside the gene matches: 10. Looked up from germline, CDR1 is KGHDR and CDR2 is SFDVKD.

The chain uses TRBV2 and TRBJ1-1, with 7 nucleotides matching TRBD1. The CDR3 covers 14 residues. The germline CDR1 and CDR2 sequences are SNHLY and FYNNEI. V lost 4 bases and J lost 2; bases outside the gene matches: 4. The CDR3 bases are TGTGCCAGCAGTGCGCAGGGGGTAAACACTGAAGCTTTCTTT. The encoded protein is CASSAQGVNTEAFF.

This clone was seen only a few times. This sequence joins TRBV4-1 and TRBJ1-4; the match to TRBD1 covers 7 bases. The CDR3 runs to 18 residues. V lost 0 bases to trimming and J lost 3 bases; unmatched junction nucleotides: 10. CDR1 is MGHRA, CDR2 YSYEKL, per germline. The CDR3 nucleotides are TGCGCCAGCAGCCAAGATCCGACAGGGCCTGCAGCTAATGAAAAACTGTTTTTT. Its translation is CASSQDPTGPAANEKLFF.